The 9 T cell receptor beta chains given below trace back to one sample, sequenced in a study of blood T cell repertoires in COVID-19. Here immunoSEQ multiplex PCR was the method, and the copy in TCRdb shows in-frame clones only, minus some. The profile shows roughly 340,000 clones, 80% to 90% of them singletons. Sequenced: PBMCs or T cells enriched from blood (not recorded which). The receptor source for this set is a man aged 18 to 29 who had recovered from COVID-19.

The chain is built from TRBV5-1 and TRBJ2-7, with TRBD2 as a possible D gene (7 bases). Deletions cut 7 bases from V and 7 bases from J, with 18 bases between. Germline-derived CDR1 and CDR2 are SGHRS and YFSETQ. This CDR3 contains 13 residues. The CDR3 coding sequence is TGCGCCAGCTCCCGGGGGGCCGTCCGGGAGCAGTACTTC. Translating gives CASSRGAVREQYF.

The V and J genes are TRBV4-2 and TRBJ1-3, with D unclear. The germline CDR1 and CDR2 sequences are LGHNA and YNFKEQ. The CDR3 runs 14 residues. The germline V and J ends were trimmed by 1 base and 0 bases, with 4 bases remaining between them. The CDR3: CASSQGSSGNTIYF. In DNA, the CDR3 is TGTGCCAGCAGCCAAGGGAGCTCTGGAAACACCATATATTTT.

CDR3 residues: CASSWTGGSNTGELFF. CDR3 sequence (DNA): TGCGCCAGCAGTTGGACAGGGGGTTCGAACACCGGGGAGCTGTTTTTT. The rearrangement links TRBV10-1 to TRBJ2-2; 10 bases map to TRBD1. V gave up 5 bases and J gave up 0 bases; unmatched junction bases: 3. Germline V CDR1 and CDR2: WNHNN, SYGVQD (reference sequence). There are 16 residues in the CDR3.

The chain carries TRBV7-6 and TRBJ2-7; 10 bases align to TRBD1. The V gene's germline CDR1 is SGHVS and CDR2 FNYEAQ. The CDR3 has 15 amino acids. Germline trimming cut 2 bases from V and 3 bases from J; bases unmatched to any gene: 4. This CDR3 is CASSLSRTGGYEQYF. The CDR3 DNA sequence: TGTGCCAGCAGCTTATCCAGGACAGGGGGCTACGAGCAGTACTTC.

The rearrangement links TRBV6-2 or TRBV6-3 to TRBJ2-7; 7 nucleotides align to TRBD1. The length of the CDR3 is 18 residues. J was trimmed by 0 bases and V by 0 bases; bases with no gene match: 11. Germline V CDR1 and CDR2: MNHEY, SVGEGT. For the CDR3, the DNA is TGTGCCAGCAGTTACTCGACTCTCCGGGACAGCAGCTCCTACGAGCAGTACTTC. This codes for CASSYSTLRDSSSYEQYF.

This chain links TRBV12-3 or TRBV12-4 with TRBJ1-2; 10 positions agree with TRBD1. This CDR3 spans 13 amino acids. The V and J ends lost 5 bases and 7 bases, in that order; junction bases with no gene match: 4. The CDR3 spells CASSVTGGFGYTF. The CDR3 DNA follows: TGTGCCAGCAGTGTGACAGGGGGCTTTGGCTACACCTTC.

The J gene is TRBJ2-1, the V gene TRBV7-8; tentatively, D is TRBD2 (5 bases). V dropped 5 bases and J dropped 2 bases, with 16 bases sitting between them. Germline assignment: CDR1 SGHVS and CDR2 FQNEAQ. The CDR3 runs to 16 residues. This CDR3 is CASSPRFSAAYNEQFF. The CDR3 coding sequence is TGTGCCAGCAGCCCCCGGTTTAGCGCTGCCTACAATGAGCAGTTCTTC.

This clone was seen once. The chain is built from TRBV5-1 and TRBJ2-1, with 8 nucleotides matching TRBD1. V dropped 3 bases and J dropped 6; count of bases not matched to a gene: 5. This CDR3 spans 14 amino acids. Germline CDR1 reads SGHRS; CDR2 reads YFSETQ. The chain's CDR3 is CASSSRTGSNEQFF. CDR3 coding DNA: TGCGCCAGCAGCTCCAGGACAGGGAGCAATGAGCAGTTCTTC.

The gene calls are TRBV10-3 and TRBJ1-1, with 9 bases that match TRBD1. This CDR3 comprises 14 residues. Trimming removed 8 bases from V and 3 bases from J; junction bases left unmatched: 7. Germline values: CDR1 ENHRY, CDR2 SYGVKD. CDR3 sequence: CAILKQGADTEAFF. The CDR3 bases are TGTGCCATCTTAAAACAGGGGGCTGACACTGAAGCTTTCTTT.